The T cell receptor beta chain described here comes from a study of cytomegalovirus exposure and HLA in healthy donors. Note on this clone: Its antigen is not identified.

Study findings and constraints: CMV antigen specificity of a few CMV-associated chains was confirmed in vitro.

The V end lost 0 bases, the J end lost 6 bases, and 20 bases lay between the germline ends. The germline gives CDR1 ENHRY, CDR2 SYGVKD. The CDR3 covers 17 residues. Primers: 60 Vbeta forward and 13 Jbeta reverse. The protocol was immunoSEQ multiplex PCR, while the TCRdb copy is restricted to in-frame clones and leaves out a portion. This table has 160,000 or so clones, roughly 81% appearing once. Sequenced input: PBMCs. The sequence came from a woman aged 18-30 years in good health and CMV-seropositive. V and J are TRBV10-3 and TRBJ1-1; weak D call: TRBD1 (5 bases). The CDR3 coding sequence is TGTGCCATCAGTGAGTCAAGCGGGGAGGGACGAACGTCTGAAGCTTTCTTT. Encoded protein: CAISESSGEGRTSEAFF.